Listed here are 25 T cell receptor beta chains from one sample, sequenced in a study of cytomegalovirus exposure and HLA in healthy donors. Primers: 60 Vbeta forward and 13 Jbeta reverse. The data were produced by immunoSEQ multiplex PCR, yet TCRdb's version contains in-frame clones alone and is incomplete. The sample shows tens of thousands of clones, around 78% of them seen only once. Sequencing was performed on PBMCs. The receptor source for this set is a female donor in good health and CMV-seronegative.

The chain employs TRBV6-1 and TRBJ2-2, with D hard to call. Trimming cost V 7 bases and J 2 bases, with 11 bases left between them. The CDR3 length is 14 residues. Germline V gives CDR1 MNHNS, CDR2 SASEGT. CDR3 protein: CASMVQENTGELFF. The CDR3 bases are TGTGCCAGCATGGTGCAGGAAAACACCGGGGAGCTGTTTTTT.

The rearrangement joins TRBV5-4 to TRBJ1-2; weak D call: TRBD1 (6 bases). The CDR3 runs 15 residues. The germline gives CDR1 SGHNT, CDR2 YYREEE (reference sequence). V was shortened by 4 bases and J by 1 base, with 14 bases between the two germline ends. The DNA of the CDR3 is TGTGCCAGCAGCCGATTAGGGACATTTAACTATGGCTACACCTTC. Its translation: CASSRLGTFNYGYTF. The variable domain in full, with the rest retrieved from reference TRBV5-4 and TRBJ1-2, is ETGVTQSPTHLIKTRGQQVTLRCSSQSGHNTVSWYQQALGQGPQFIFQYYREEENGRGNFPPRFSGLQFPNYSSELNVNALELDDSALYLCASSRLGTFNYGYTFGSGTRLTVV.

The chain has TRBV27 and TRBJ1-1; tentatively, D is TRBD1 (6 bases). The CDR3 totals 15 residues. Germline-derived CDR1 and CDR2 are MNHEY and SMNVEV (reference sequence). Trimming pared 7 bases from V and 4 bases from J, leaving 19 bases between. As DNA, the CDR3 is TGTGCCAGCAATCTACAGGGCCGCGACCTCACTGAAGCTTTCTTT. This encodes CASNLQGRDLTEAFF.

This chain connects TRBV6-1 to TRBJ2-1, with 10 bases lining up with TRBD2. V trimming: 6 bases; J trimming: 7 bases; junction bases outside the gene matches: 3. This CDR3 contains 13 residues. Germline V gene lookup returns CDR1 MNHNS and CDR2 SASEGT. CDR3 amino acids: CASRSSGGNEQFF. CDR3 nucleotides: TGTGCCAGCAGGAGTAGCGGGGGGAATGAGCAGTTCTTC.

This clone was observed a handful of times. The CDR3, as DNA: TGTGCCAGCAGCCCAAGTCAGTTACGAGAGACCCAGTACTTC. It specifies CASSPSQLRETQYF. The gene calls are TRBV4-2 and TRBJ2-5; unclear D gene. CDR1 LGHNA and CDR2 YNFKEQ come from the germline V gene. V lost 4 bases and J lost 4, with 13 bases in between. The CDR3 runs 14 residues.

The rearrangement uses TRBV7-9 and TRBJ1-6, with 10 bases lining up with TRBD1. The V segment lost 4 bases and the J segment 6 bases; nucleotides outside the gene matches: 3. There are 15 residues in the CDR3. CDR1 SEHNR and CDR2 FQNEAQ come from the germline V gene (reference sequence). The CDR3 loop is CASSSWTGGNSPLHF. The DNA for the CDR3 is TGTGCCAGCAGCTCCTGGACAGGGGGTAATTCACCCCTCCACTTT.

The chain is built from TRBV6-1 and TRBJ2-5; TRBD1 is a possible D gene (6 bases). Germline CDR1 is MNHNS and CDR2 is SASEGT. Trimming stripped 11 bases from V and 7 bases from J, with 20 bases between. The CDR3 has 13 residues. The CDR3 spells CAVQGWAIGTQYF. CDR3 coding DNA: TGTGCCGTACAGGGCTGGGCAATCGGGACCCAGTACTTC.

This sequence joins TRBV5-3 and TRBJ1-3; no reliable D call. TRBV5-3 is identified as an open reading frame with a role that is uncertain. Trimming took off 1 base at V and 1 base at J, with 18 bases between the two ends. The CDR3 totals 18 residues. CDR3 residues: CARSLTPRPGESGNTIYF. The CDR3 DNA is TGTGCCAGAAGCTTGACTCCCCGCCCGGGAGAGTCTGGAAACACCATATATTTT.

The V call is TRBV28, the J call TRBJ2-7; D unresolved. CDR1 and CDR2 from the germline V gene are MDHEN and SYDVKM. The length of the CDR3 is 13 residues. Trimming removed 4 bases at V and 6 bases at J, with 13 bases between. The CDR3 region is CASSSPLKLEQYF. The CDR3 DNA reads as TGTGCCAGCAGTTCCCCACTCAAGCTCGAGCAGTACTTC.

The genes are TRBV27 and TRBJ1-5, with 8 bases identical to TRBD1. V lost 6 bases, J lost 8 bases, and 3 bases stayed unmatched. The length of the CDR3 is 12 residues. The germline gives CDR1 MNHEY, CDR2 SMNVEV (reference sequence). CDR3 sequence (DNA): TGTGCCAGCAGAGACAGGGGAGAGCCCCAGCATTTT. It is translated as CASRDRGEPQHF.

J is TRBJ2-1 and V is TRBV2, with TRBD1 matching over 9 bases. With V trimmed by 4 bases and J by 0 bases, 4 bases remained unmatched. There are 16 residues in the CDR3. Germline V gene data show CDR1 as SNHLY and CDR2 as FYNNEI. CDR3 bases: TGTGCCAGCAGTGGGGGACAGGGAAGCTCCTACAATGAGCAGTTCTTC. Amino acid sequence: CASSGGQGSSYNEQFF.

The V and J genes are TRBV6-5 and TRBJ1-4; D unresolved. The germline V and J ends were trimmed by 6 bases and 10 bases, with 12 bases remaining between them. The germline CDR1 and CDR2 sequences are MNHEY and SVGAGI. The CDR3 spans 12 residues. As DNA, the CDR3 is TGTGCCAGCAGAGAGCCCATTGGAAAACTGTTTTTT. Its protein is CASREPIGKLFF.

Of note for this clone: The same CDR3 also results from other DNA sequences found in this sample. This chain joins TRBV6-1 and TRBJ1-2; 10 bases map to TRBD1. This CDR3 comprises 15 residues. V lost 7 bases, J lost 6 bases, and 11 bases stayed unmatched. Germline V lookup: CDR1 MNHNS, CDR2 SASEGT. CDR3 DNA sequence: TGTGCCAGCAACCTCTACCGGGACAGGGGCCATGGCTACACCTTC. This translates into CASNLYRDRGHGYTF.

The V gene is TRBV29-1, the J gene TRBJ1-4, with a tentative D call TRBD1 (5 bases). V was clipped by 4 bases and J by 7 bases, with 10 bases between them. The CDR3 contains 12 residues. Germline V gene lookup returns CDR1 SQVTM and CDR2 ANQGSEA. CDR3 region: CSVVDQGEKLFF. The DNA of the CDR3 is TGCAGCGTTGTGGATCAGGGTGAAAAACTGTTTTTT.

CDR3 coding DNA: TGTGCCAGCAGCGAGCGGGACAGGAGGAATTCACCCCTCCACTTT. This gives the protein CASSERDRRNSPLHF. The rearrangement links TRBV9 to TRBJ1-6; 8 positions agree with TRBD1. V lost 3 bases, J lost 7 bases, and 6 bases stayed unmatched. Per the germline V gene, CDR1 is SGDLS and CDR2 is YYNGEE. The CDR3 has 15 residues. Variable domain in full (rest from reference TRBV9 and TRBJ1-6): DSGVTQTPKHLITATGQRVTLRCSPRSGDLSVYWYQQSLDQGLQFLIQYYNGEERAKGNILERFSAQQFPDLHSELNLSSLELGDSALYFCASSERDRRNSPLHFGNGTRLTVT.

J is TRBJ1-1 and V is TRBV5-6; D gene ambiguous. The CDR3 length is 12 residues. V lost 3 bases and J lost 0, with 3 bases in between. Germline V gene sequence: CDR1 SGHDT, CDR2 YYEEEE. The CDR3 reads CASSSVNTEAFF. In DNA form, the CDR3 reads TGTGCCAGCAGCTCAGTGAACACTGAAGCTTTCTTT.

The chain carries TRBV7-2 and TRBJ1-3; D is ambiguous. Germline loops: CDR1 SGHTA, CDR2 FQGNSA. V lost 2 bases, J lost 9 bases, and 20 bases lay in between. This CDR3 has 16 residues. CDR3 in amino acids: CASSLWAQNGPSTIYF. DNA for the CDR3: TGTGCCAGCAGCTTATGGGCCCAAAACGGCCCGAGCACCATATATTTT.

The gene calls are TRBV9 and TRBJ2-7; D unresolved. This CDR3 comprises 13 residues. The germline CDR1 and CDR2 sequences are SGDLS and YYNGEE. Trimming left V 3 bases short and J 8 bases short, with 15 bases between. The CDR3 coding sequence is TGTGCCAGCAGCGACGGTGCCAACCCAAAGCAGTACTTC. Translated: CASSDGANPKQYF.

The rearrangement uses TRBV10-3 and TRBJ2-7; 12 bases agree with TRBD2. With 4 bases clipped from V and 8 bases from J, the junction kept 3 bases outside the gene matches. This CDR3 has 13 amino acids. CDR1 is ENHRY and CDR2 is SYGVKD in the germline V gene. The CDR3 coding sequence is TGTGCCATCAGTGCTAGCGGGGGGGTAAAGCAGTACTTC. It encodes CAISASGGVKQYF.

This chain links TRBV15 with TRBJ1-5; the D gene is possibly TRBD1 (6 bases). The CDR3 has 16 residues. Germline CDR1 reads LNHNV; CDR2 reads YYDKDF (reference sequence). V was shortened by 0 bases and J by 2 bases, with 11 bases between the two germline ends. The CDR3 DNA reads TGTGCCACCAGCAGAGAGGGCAGGGGTGGCAATCAGCCCCAGCATTTT. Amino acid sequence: CATSREGRGGNQPQHF.

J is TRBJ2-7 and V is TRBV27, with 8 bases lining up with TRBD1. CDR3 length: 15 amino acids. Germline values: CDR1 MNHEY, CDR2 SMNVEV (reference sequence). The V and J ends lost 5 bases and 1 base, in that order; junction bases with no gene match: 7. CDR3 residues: CASSPRTGSSYEQYF. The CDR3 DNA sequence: TGTGCCAGCAGTCCCCGGACAGGGTCTTCCTACGAGCAGTACTTC.

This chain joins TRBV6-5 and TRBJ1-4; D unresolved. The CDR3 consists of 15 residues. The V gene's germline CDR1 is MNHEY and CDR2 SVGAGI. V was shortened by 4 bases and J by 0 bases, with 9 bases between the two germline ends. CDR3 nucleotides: TGTGCCAGCAGTTTGTACCAGGCAACTAATGAAAAACTGTTTTTT. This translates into CASSLYQATNEKLFF.

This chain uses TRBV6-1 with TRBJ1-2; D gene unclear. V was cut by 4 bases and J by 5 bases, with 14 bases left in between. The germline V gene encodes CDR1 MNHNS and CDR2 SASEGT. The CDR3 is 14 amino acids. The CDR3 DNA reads TGTGCCAGCAGTGGTCCCGGAGGAAGGTATGGCTACACCTTC. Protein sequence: CASSGPGGRYGYTF.

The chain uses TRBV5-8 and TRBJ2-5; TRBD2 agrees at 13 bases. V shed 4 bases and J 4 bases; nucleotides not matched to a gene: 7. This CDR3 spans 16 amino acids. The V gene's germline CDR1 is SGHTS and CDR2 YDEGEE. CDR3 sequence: CASSPGTSGVGETQYF. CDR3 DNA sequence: TGTGCCAGCAGCCCAGGGACTAGCGGGGTTGGAGAGACCCAGTACTTC.

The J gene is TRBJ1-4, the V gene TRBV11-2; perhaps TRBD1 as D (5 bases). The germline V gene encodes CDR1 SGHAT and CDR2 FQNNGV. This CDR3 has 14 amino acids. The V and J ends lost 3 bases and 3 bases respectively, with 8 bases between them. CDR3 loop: CASSFWGANEKLFF. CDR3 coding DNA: TGTGCCAGCAGCTTCTGGGGGGCTAATGAAAAACTGTTTTTT.